The entry below describes one TCR beta chain. Its antigen is unidentified. This specimen comes from a study of vaccination and CD4 T cells after COVID-19. About the study: A median of roughly 72 days (range 14 to 241) separated dose two from the taking of post-vaccine samples.

Cultured CD4+ T cells had their DNA profiled by the Oncomine TCR Beta short-read assay. TCRdb processed the PCR reads anew with MiXCR; each CDR3 protein has one entry. The table lists about 15,000 distinct CDR3 sequences, 65% to 80% of them singletons. Germline values: CDR1 GTSNPN, CDR2 SVGIG (reference sequence). This CDR3 region has 16 residues. Trimming took off 0 bases at V and 2 bases at J, with 14 bases between the two ends. The treatment was: roughly ten-day PBMC culture with coronavirus spike peptide pools or control peptides (ViraFEST assay). The sample was CD4+ T cells from blood, cultured in vitro. The TCR comes from a human donor who had recovered from COVID-19. The rearrangement joins TRBV30 to TRBJ1-5; D may be TRBD1 (6 bases). As DNA, the CDR3 is TGTGCCTGGAGTGTAAAAAGGAACAGGGGCAATCAGCCCCAGCATTTT. This sequence encodes CAWSVKRNRGNQPQHF. Complete variable domain (other parts from reference TRBV30 and TRBJ1-5): SQTIHQWPATLVQPVGSPLSLECTVEGTSNPNLYWYRQAAGRGLQLLFYSVGIGQISSEVPQNLSASRPQDRQFILSSKKLLLSDSGFYLCAWSVKRNRGNQPQHFGDGTRLSIL.